This entry features one TCR beta chain sequence. This clonotype was recorded a few times. Its specific antigen is unknown. No much larger clone exists at a distance of one base, and base qualities are not known. After removal of 5 bases from V and 5 bases from J, the junction retains 5 bases not matched to a gene. Based on the germline V gene (reference sequence), the CDR1 and CDR2 sequences are GTSNPN and SVGIG. From cysteine to phenylalanine, the CDR3 is 12 amino acids long. The kept DNA is CDR3 alone, 36 bases in frame from the first base. Naive CD4+ T cells were purified with the Miltenyi Naive CD4+ T Cell Isolation kit, with Tregs depleted using CD25 microbeads. Tregs, naive and memory CD4+ T cells from tumor, blood and ipsilateral draining lymph nodes of a few breast cancer patients underwent full-length TCR alpha and beta sequencing. Mononuclear cells from lymph nodes or around 50 ml of peripheral blood were isolated by Ficoll density gradient centrifugation. Sorted cell populations were confirmed by FACS to exceed 90% purity.

This record comes from a study (dated by TCRdb to 2014 to 2015). For the wider study: The study set out to test whether tumor-infiltrating Tregs in breast cancer get recruited from blood Tregs or are instead converted in situ from other CD4+ T cell subsets.

Overall study outcomes, separate from this receptor: Rather than covering whole repertoires, validation in the larger cohort was restricted to a single TCR beta V-J rearrangement. Tumor-infiltrating Treg TCR alpha and beta sequences overlapped most with tumor naive CD4+ T cells, then with blood naive CD4+ T cells. Tumor memory CD4+ T cell TCR gene usage was found to cluster with blood and lymph node memory CD4+ cells and with lymph node naive CD4+ cells.

Full-length TCR variable regions were amplified by 5' RACE PCR using constant-region reverse primers, and then by semi-nested PCR using Nested Universal Primer A. Using the ReliaPrep RNA Cell Miniprep System, total RNA was extracted, and the SMARTer RACE 5'/3' Kit was then used to reverse transcribe the RNA into 5'RACE-ready cDNA. Multiplex adaptors were used to barcode full-length TCR alpha and beta libraries, and the barcoded libraries were sequenced on an Illumina MiSeq. On the authors' methods: Sequencing data were pooled across the five patients for each of nine subset-tissue groups and compared by unsupervised clustering of TCR gene usage. Repertoire similarity was calculated with the Morisita-Horn index, weighting shared sequences by their contribution to each repertoire. The raw public reads went through TCRdb reprocessing: fastp at Q25, MiXCR clone calling, in-frame beta chains kept. Rows are unified per CDR3 protein, each entry keeping the most common DNA and genes. The V and J calls come from TCRdb's annotation, not from the publication. In this sample the table shows tens of thousands of distinct CDR3 sequences, 25% to 30% of which occur a single time. The ten top clones hold roughly 1.9% of the sample.

The chain is encoded by TRBV30 joined to TRBJ1-2; 7 of the junction bases match TRBD1. The source is a female donor with breast cancer. The sample was naive CD4+ T cells sorted from blood. The cell subset or site label, read with the paper, signifies: naive CD4+ T cells, CD4+CD45RA+CD25-. The DNA sequence is given as TGTGCCTGGGGGGACAGAAGATATGGCTACACCTTC. Its translation is CAWGDRRYGYTF.